This T cell receptor (beta chain) was documented in a study of vaccination effects on CD4 cells after COVID-19. Profiled with immunoSEQ multiplex PCR; TCRdb holds only in-frame clones, not every one. The sample contains 50,000 to 70,000 clones, approximately 72% of which appear only once. Once cultured for roughly nine days, the cells underwent separation to obtain CD4+ T cells. A remark on this clone: The antigen remains undetermined.

This CDR3 has 14 amino acids. V lost 4 bases and J 4 bases, leaving 16 bases between the germline ends. Germline CDR1 GTSNPN, CDR2 SVGIG (reference sequence). The rearrangement uses TRBV30 and TRBJ1-2; D gene uncertain. Sequencing was performed on CD4+ T cells from PBMCs cultured without peptide, taken before COVID-19 vaccination. The clonotype was recovered from a human donor who had a prior SARS-CoV-2 infection. CDR3 in amino acids: CAWNGPARGYGYTF. The CDR3 DNA reads as TGTGCCTGGAACGGGCCAGCGCGGGGCTATGGCTACACCTTC.